This TCR beta chain came from a study of T cells in Graves' hyperthyroidism and ophthalmopathy. Whole-study findings and limits: Most thyroid clonotypes expanded above 0.001 were also detected in blood. Ophthalmopathy cases were set apart from stable hyperthyroidism by a 13 V-J model.

Comments on this clonotype: The antigen remains undetermined.

The CDR3 is 14 residues long. Germline CDR1 is LNHNV and CDR2 is YYDKDF (reference sequence). Trimming took 0 bases from V and 2 from J, leaving 7 bases between them. Researchers took RNA transcripts and amplified the TCR beta CDR3 regions from them. The study used the HTBI primer set for a first-round RT-PCR of the TCR CDR3. TCRdb re-derived calls from the multiplex PCR reads in MiXCR, one entry per CDR3 protein. The sample carries hundreds of thousands of distinct CDR3 sequences, 12% to 15% recorded once. The sequence was obtained from a woman between 18 and 29 years old with Graves' hyperthyroidism. The chain has TRBV15 and TRBJ2-5; no definite D call. Sample: blood. CDR3 region: CATSRENSQETQYF. The CDR3 DNA is TGTGCCACCAGCAGAGAAAATTCGCAAGAGACCCAGTACTTC.